The TCR beta chain under discussion was sequenced for a study of blood T cells in healthy people across ages. Findings and limits, study-wide: Estimated diversity, derived from one million T cells, was regarded as an underestimate.

A second PCR, run for about 6 to 11 cycles, used a sample-barcoded 5' primer plus a J-beta primer mix. TCRdb ran MiXCR on the 5' RACE reads and lists one entry per CDR3 protein. The data hold 750,000 to 950,000 distinct CDR3 sequences, with 20% to 30% observed a single time. In this sample, this clonotype turned up a few times. Its antigen is unknown. These sequences were also reported in another study, on T cells of mothers and their children.

This TCR was sampled from a boy younger than 18 in good health. Sequenced sample: blood.

The CDR3 bases are TGTGCCAGCAGTTACTCATTAGCGGGGAGAGAGACCCAGTACTTC. Protein sequence: CASSYSLAGRETQYF. The chain recombines TRBV6-5 with TRBJ2-5; 8 bases align to TRBD2. CDR1 MNHEY and CDR2 SVGAGI come from the germline V gene. This CDR3 region has 15 residues. Trimming took 0 bases from V and 4 from J; bases not matched to a gene: 4.